These 15 T cell receptor beta chains were sequenced from one sample in a study of PD-L1 blockade in urothelial cancer. Clones were read by immunoSEQ multiplex PCR, and TCRdb kept only the in-frame ones, dropping some. The sample shows some 54,000 clones, over 75% of them seen only once. The source material was PBMCs, sampled around atezolizumab (anti-PD-L1) treatment. The receptors come from a man aged 40-49 years with urothelial cancer.

The J gene is TRBJ1-1, the V gene TRBV28; tentatively, D is TRBD1 (5 bases). Germline loops: CDR1 MDHEN, CDR2 SYDVKM. CDR3 length: 15 residues. V lost 5 bases and J lost 0, with 13 bases in between. CDR3 residues: CASSLSTGMNTEAFF. The CDR3 bases are TGTGCCAGCAGTCTCTCCACAGGCATGAACACTGAAGCTTTCTTT.

This clone was seen only a few times. DNA of the CDR3: TGTGCCAGCAGCCCCCTCGGAGGCGTTGATGGCTACACCTTC. Residues: CASSPLGGVDGYTF. J is TRBJ1-2 and V is TRBV6-6; unclear D gene. Germline V CDR1 and CDR2: MNHNY, SVGAGI (reference sequence). The CDR3 runs to 14 residues. Trimming removed 6 bases from V and 6 bases from J, with 17 bases in between.

This chain joins TRBV2 and TRBJ2-5; perhaps TRBD2 as D (6 bases). The V end lost 1 base, the J end lost 6 bases, and 12 bases lay between the germline ends. Germline CDR1 and CDR2: SNHLY and FYNNEI. The CDR3 is made up of 14 amino acids. The CDR3 DNA is TGTGCCAGCAGTGAAGTCGGGAGTCGTCAGACCCAGTACTTC. Its translation: CASSEVGSRQTQYF.

The chain has TRBV7-3 and TRBJ2-7, with 9 bases that match TRBD2. CDR1 and CDR2 (germline): SGHTA, FQGTGA. CDR3 length: 16 residues. V shed 2 bases and J 1 base; nucleotides not matched to a gene: 6. This CDR3 reads CASSLQSTSGSYEQYF. DNA of the CDR3: TGTGCCAGCAGCTTACAATCGACTAGCGGATCCTACGAGCAGTACTTC.

This clone was counted between two and nine times. CDR3 sequence: CASSSGPRQPQHF. The CDR3, as DNA: TGCGCCAGCAGCTCTGGTCCTCGGCAGCCCCAGCATTTT. The chain combines TRBV4-3 with TRBJ1-5; D gene unclear. Germline CDR1 reads LGHNA; CDR2 reads YSLEER. This CDR3 spans 13 amino acids. Trimming removed 5 bases from V and 7 bases from J, with 12 bases in between.

This clone was observed a single time. The chain joins TRBV7-2 to TRBJ1-3; D remains ambiguous. Germline V lookup: CDR1 SGHTA, CDR2 FQGNSA. The CDR3 is made up of 15 amino acids. The ends were cut back, 6 bases at V and 8 bases at J, with 20 bases in the middle. Here the CDR3 DNA reads TGTGCCAGCAGTCCCCCTCGACTTGTGTGGGACACCATATATTTT. As protein: CASSPPRLVWDTIYF.

The genes are TRBV7-9 and TRBJ2-7; 11 bases match TRBD2. The CDR3 is 15 amino acids. J gave up 0 bases and V 6 bases, and 4 bases lay outside the gene matches. Looked up from germline, CDR1 is SEHNR and CDR2 is FQNEAQ (reference sequence). The DNA for the CDR3 is TGTGCCAGCAGACCTACTAGCGGGAGCTCCTACGAGCAGTACTTC. It yields the protein CASRPTSGSSYEQYF. Full variable domain (outside the CDR3, taken from reference TRBV7-9 and TRBJ2-7): DTGVSQNPRHKITKRGQNVTFRCDPISEHNRLYWYRQTLGQGPEFLTYFQNEAQLEKSRLLSDRFSAERPKGSFSTLEIQRTEQGDSAMYLCASRPTSGSSYEQYFGPGTRLTVT.

CDR3 protein: CASSTGWGQNTEAFF. CDR3 bases: TGTGCCAGTAGCACCGGATGGGGCCAGAACACTGAAGCTTTCTTT. The V and J genes are TRBV19 and TRBJ1-1; tentative D call: TRBD1 (5 bases). Germline CDR1 reads LNHDA; CDR2 reads SQIVND (reference sequence). V shed 6 bases and J shed 1 base, with 15 bases lying between them. CDR3 length: 15 residues.

This chain connects TRBV29-1 to TRBJ1-2, with 8 bases lining up with TRBD1. The CDR3 is 14 residues long. With V trimmed by 5 bases and J by 8 bases, 13 bases remained unmatched. Germline CDR1 and CDR2: SQVTM and ANQGSEA. Here the CDR3 reads CSVLSGTGNPGYTF. The CDR3 nucleotides are TGCAGCGTTTTATCCGGGACAGGCAATCCCGGCTACACCTTC.

The genes are TRBV6-5 and TRBJ1-1; D may be TRBD1 (6 bases). Per the germline V gene, CDR1 is MNHEY and CDR2 is SVGAGI. Trimming cost V 4 bases and J 7 bases, with 16 bases left between them. The length of the CDR3 is 14 residues. The CDR3 nucleotides are TGTGCCAGCAGTTTTAGGGCTAGACAGGATGAAGCTTTCTTT. Amino acid sequence: CASSFRARQDEAFF.

CDR3 sequence: CASSDGGGLFF. DNA of the CDR3: TGTGCCAGCAGTGACGGGGGTGGGTTGTTTTTT. The V call is TRBV28, the J call TRBJ2-2; TRBD2 might be the D (6 bases). Per germline, CDR1 MDHEN and CDR2 SYDVKM. Trimming shortened V by 5 bases and J by 15 bases, and 13 bases separated the two germline ends. The CDR3 consists of 11 residues. Variable domain in full (rest from reference TRBV28 and TRBJ2-2): DVKVTQSSRYLVKRTGEKVFLECVQDMDHENMFWYRQDPGLGLRLIYFSYDVKMKEKGDIPEGYSVSREKKERFSLILESASTNQTSMYLCASSDGGGLFFGEGSRLTVL.

The V call is TRBV5-1, the J call TRBJ1-4; TRBD1 matches 9 bases. J was trimmed by 5 bases and V by 3 bases; bases with no gene match: 8. The CDR3 is 16 residues long. Looked up from germline, CDR1 is SGHRS and CDR2 is YFSETQ. The DNA of the CDR3 is TGCGCCAGCAGCTCAACTACCGGGACAGGGAATGAAAAACTGTTTTTT. This sequence encodes CASSSTTGTGNEKLFF. The full variable domain, in which reference TRBV5-1 and TRBJ1-4 provide the parts outside the CDR3, is KAGVTQTPRYLIKTRGQQVTLSCSPISGHRSVSWYQQTPGQGLQFLFEYFSETQRNKGNFPGRFSGRQFSNSRSEMNVSTLELGDSALYLCASSSTTGTGNEKLFFGSGTQLSVL.

This clone was seen only once. V and J are TRBV30 and TRBJ1-2, with 9 bases identical to TRBD1. Per germline, CDR1 GTSNPN and CDR2 SVGIG (reference sequence). This CDR3 spans 14 amino acids. The junction had 8 bases not matched to a gene; V was cut back by 3 bases and J by 6 bases. CDR3 in amino acids: CAWRDRDRDHGYTF. The CDR3 nucleotides read TGTGCCTGGAGGGACCGGGACAGGGACCATGGCTACACCTTC.

The chain joins TRBV7-9 to TRBJ2-5, with 7 bases lining up with TRBD2. V shed 5 bases and J 3 bases; nucleotides not matched to a gene: 18. The V gene's germline CDR1 is SEHNR and CDR2 FQNEAQ (reference sequence). The CDR3 loop spans 18 amino acids. CDR3: CASSPRRREGRSKETQYF. As DNA, the CDR3 is TGTGCCAGCAGCCCCCGTCGGAGGGAGGGCCGTTCCAAAGAGACCCAGTACTTC.

V usage is TRBV19 and J usage is TRBJ2-3, with TRBD2 identical over 8 bases. V shed 6 bases, J shed 1 base, and the junction held 6 bases outside the gene matches. CDR3 size: 15 residues. The V gene's germline CDR1 is LNHDA and CDR2 SQIVND (reference sequence). In nucleotides, the CDR3 is TGTGCCAGTAGCACCTCGGGGGGGCGCACAGATACGCAGTATTTT. The encoded protein is CASSTSGGRTDTQYF.